The text below deals with one T cell receptor (beta chain). After removal of 6 bases from V and 9 bases from J, the junction contained 15 bases not matched to a gene. Germline lookup yields CDR1 MNHNY and CDR2 SVGAGI (reference sequence). This CDR3 is built from 16 residues. The sample comes from a study of technical replicates of blood from a handful of donors. Using immunoSEQ multiplex PCR, the repertoire was profiled, and TCRdb retains in-frame clones only, with some absent. In the table there are around 65,000 clones, 80% to 90% of which are singletons. J is TRBJ2-1 and V is TRBV6-6; 9 positions match TRBD2. The sequenced material came from PBMCs. This clonotype originated in a human donor in good health. Some clones in this sample may be carry-over from other donors' samples. The CDR3 loop is CASSHGGGGAVLEQFF. The CDR3 nucleotides read TGTGCCAGCAGCCATGGCGGCGGGGGGGCCGTTCTTGAGCAGTTCTTC.